This TCR beta chain was obtained from a study of T cell responses to AZD1222 COVID-19 vaccine. Study-wide results and caveats: Following two doses of AZD1222, Spike-specific TCR breadth and depth rose. Spike regions recognized by vaccine-associated CD4 TCRs spanned the protein, led by 160-218 and 743-854.

Some clones are missing from TCRdb's copy, which holds only in-frame ones; the method was immunoSEQ multiplex PCR. The table shows some 120,000 clones, with 90% occurring only once. The CDR3 is 14 residues long. V was pared by 5 bases and J by 3 bases, with 11 bases between. CDR1 MGHRA and CDR2 YSYEKL come from the germline V gene. This clone was seen a handful of times. The target antigen is unknown. The material sequenced was peripheral blood, taken on day 0 of MenACWY control vaccination. V usage is TRBV4-1 and J usage is TRBJ2-1, with D possibly matching TRBD2 (5 bases). The receptor was derived from an adult in good health. The CDR3 loop is CASSDPAGYNEQFF. CDR3 in DNA: TGCGCCAGCAGCGATCCGGCGGGCTACAATGAGCAGTTCTTC.